The TCR beta chain described here comes from a study of neoadjuvant nivolumab and ipilimumab in lung cancer. Overall study findings and caveats: TCR richness and clonality were higher in tumors than adjacent uninvolved lung. TCR sequencing covered a small number of samples. Higher pretherapy blood TCR richness went with higher resected-tumor richness.

Here immunoSEQ multiplex PCR was the method, and the copy in TCRdb shows in-frame clones only, minus some. The sample lists 17,000 or so clones; approximately 76% were seen once. V dropped 5 bases and J dropped 6; count of bases not matched to a gene: 9. In germline, CDR1 is SGHTA, CDR2 FQGTGA. The CDR3 sequence is 14 residues long. This clone has just a few counts. Its specificity is unknown. V gene TRBV7-3 combines with J gene TRBJ2-5, with 7 positions matching TRBD2. The starting material was tumor tissue, obtained after neoadjuvant nivolumab, alone or with ipilimumab, at or shortly before surgery. This TCR came from an adult with non-small cell lung cancer. CDR3 amino acids: CASSPLAGPKTQYF. CDR3 nucleotides: TGTGCCAGCAGCCCCTTAGCGGGCCCCAAGACCCAGTACTTC.